This TCR beta chain was recovered during a study of cytomegalovirus exposure and HLA in healthy donors. Background on the study: Of all 400 or so donors who were genotyped, around 79% belonged to the Caucasian-associated ancestry cluster.

Study findings and constraints: The likely origin of a cluster of highly shared sequence variants was a sequencing artifact.

This clone was counted a single time. The antigen remains unidentified. CDR1 MDHEN and CDR2 SYDVKM come from the germline V gene. The V end lost 10 bases, the J end lost 0 bases, and 22 bases lay between the germline ends. CDR3 size: 16 residues. The PCR was carried out with 60 Vbeta primers and 13 Jbeta primers. Per the study methods: A later analysis counted 65 million to 90 million unique TCR beta chains, some 10 million shared. Data came from immunoSEQ multiplex PCR; TCRdb stores just in-frame clones and leaves some out. That table gives V, J and clone size, and the DNA gave D and trimming. This sample has about 130,000 clones, with 84% found just once.

The rearrangement links TRBV28 to TRBJ2-7; TRBD2 might be the D (8 bases). Sequencing was done on a sample of PBMCs. This TCR was sampled from a man aged 45-65 years in good health and CMV-seronegative. The CDR3 sequence: CAISPAGGQRSYEQYF. The CDR3 DNA sequence: TGTGCCATCTCCCCTGCGGGGGGACAGCGCTCCTACGAGCAGTACTTC.